This is a list of T cell receptor beta chains from one sample in a study of OX40 agonist ivuxolimab in advanced cancers. The data were produced by immunoSEQ multiplex PCR, yet TCRdb's version contains in-frame clones alone and is incomplete. The data show around 140,000 clones, 93% seen once. Sequenced here: CD4+ or CD8+ T cells sorted from blood, sampled in a trial of the OX40 agonist ivuxolimab. Every receptor here comes from an adult with an advanced solid tumor such as melanoma, head and neck, liver or kidney cancer. CDR3s include the opening cysteine and the closing phenylalanine or tryptophan. A D gene is named only where the DNA matches it firmly. Size is omitted from some rows. Given values are once, few, many or a class for expanded clones.

size: NA
J: TRBJ2-2
V: TRBV19
D: NA
DNA: TGTGCCAGTACCCTCCAGGGTGTGGACACCGGGGAGCTGTTTTTT
CDR3: CASTLQGVDTGELFF

size: NA
J: TRBJ2-3
V: TRBV7-2
D: TRBD2
DNA: TGTGCCAGCAGCCCCTCCACAGGACTAGCGGGATTAAAGCAGTATTTT
CDR3: CASSPSTGLAGLKQYF

size: NA
J: TRBJ2-3
V: TRBV4-3
D: TRBD2
DNA: TGCGCCAGCAGCCAAGTAGCGGGGACTAGCGGGAGAGATACGCAGTATTTT
CDR3: CASSQVAGTSGRDTQYF

size: NA
J: TRBJ2-5
V: TRBV9
D: NA
DNA: TGTGCCAGCAGCGTAAGCTCGGGAGAGGCGGAGACCCAGTACTTC
CDR3: CASSVSSGEAETQYF

size: once
J: TRBJ1-3
V: TRBV29-1
D: TRBD1
DNA: TGCAGCGTTGAAGCTACGACAGGGGTAGGAAACACCATATATTTT
CDR3: CSVEATTGVGNTIYF

size: once
J: TRBJ2-1
V: TRBV6-6
D: TRBD1
DNA: TGTGCCAGCAGTTACGGGGACAGGAGTATGTATGAGCAGTTCTTC
CDR3: CASSYGDRSMYEQFF

size: NA
J: TRBJ1-2
V: TRBV7-2
D: NA
DNA: TGTGCCAGCAGCGCCAATGGGGGGCAGGGTGGCTACACCTTC
CDR3: CASSANGGQGGYTF

size: NA
J: TRBJ2-3
V: TRBV28
D: TRBD2
DNA: TGTGCCACCACCGGGACTAGCGGAACAGATACGCAGTATTTT
CDR3: CATTGTSGTDTQYF

size: once
J: TRBJ2-1
V: TRBV7-2
D: TRBD1
DNA: TGTGCCAGCAGCTTTTGGACAGGGGGCACCGATGAGCAGTTCTTC
CDR3: CASSFWTGGTDEQFF

size: NA
J: TRBJ2-2
V: TRBV18
D: TRBD2
DNA: TGTGCCAGCTCGCCTCGACTAGCGGGAGACCACGGGGAGCTGTTTTTT
CDR3: CASSPRLAGDHGELFF

size: NA
J: TRBJ2-5
V: TRBV28
D: TRBD2
DNA: TGTGCCAGCACCTTCCGTCAGGGAGGGGAGACCCAGTACTTC
CDR3: CASTFRQGGETQYF

size: NA
J: TRBJ1-3
V: TRBV19
D: NA
DNA: TGTGCCAGTAGTTTCGGCCTAGGGCAGGCTGGAAACACCATATATTTT
CDR3: CASSFGLGQAGNTIYF

size: NA
J: TRBJ2-1
V: TRBV5-1
D: TRBD2
DNA: TGCGCCAGCAGCTTCGGACTAGCGGGAGGTTCCTACAATGAGCAGTTCTTC
CDR3: CASSFGLAGGSYNEQFF

size: NA
J: TRBJ2-2
V: TRBV7-8
D: NA
DNA: TGTGCCAGCAGCTTAATGGACGTCACCGGGGAGCTGTTTTTT
CDR3: CASSLMDVTGELFF

size: NA
J: TRBJ2-2
V: TRBV2
D: NA
DNA: TGTGCCAGCAACCCCTGGGGAGTTCAAACCGGGGAGCTGTTTTTT
CDR3: CASNPWGVQTGELFF

size: NA
J: TRBJ1-4
V: TRBV5-5
D: NA
DNA: TGTGCCAGCAGCTTGAAGACAGGAGCAACTAATGAAAAACTGTTTTTT
CDR3: CASSLKTGATNEKLFF

size: NA
J: TRBJ1-2
V: TRBV14
D: NA
DNA: TGTGCCAGCAGCCAGGGGGCGCCGGGCTACACCTTC
CDR3: CASSQGAPGYTF

size: NA
J: TRBJ1-1
V: TRBV7-3
D: NA
DNA: TGTGCCAGCAGCACAGCTTTCTTT
CDR3: CASSTAFF

size: NA
J: TRBJ1-3
V: TRBV25-1
D: NA
DNA: TGTGCCAGCAGTGAATGGGCAGGTTCTGGAAACACCATATATTTT
CDR3: CASSEWAGSGNTIYF

size: NA
J: TRBJ2-7
V: TRBV4-2
D: TRBD1
DNA: TGTGCCAGCAGCTTGGCCGGGACAGCCACCTACGAGCAGTACTTC
CDR3: CASSLAGTATYEQYF

size: NA
J: TRBJ2-5
V: TRBV5-1
D: TRBD2
DNA: TGCGCCAGCAGCTTGGGACTAGCGGGAGTCGAGACCCAGTACTTC
CDR3: CASSLGLAGVETQYF

size: NA
J: TRBJ1-1
V: TRBV7-2
D: NA
DNA: TGTGCCAGCAGCTTAGGACAGGCGAACACTGAAGCTTTCTTT
CDR3: CASSLGQANTEAFF

size: NA
J: TRBJ2-3
V: TRBV5-8
D: NA
DNA: TGTGCCAGCAGCTTACACGCGAACTTGCCAGATACGCAGTATTTT
CDR3: CASSLHANLPDTQYF

size: NA
J: TRBJ2-3
V: TRBV7-2
D: TRBD1
DNA: TGTGCCAGCAGCTTCTCCTCCGGGACAGGAGTAGATACGCAGTATTTT
CDR3: CASSFSSGTGVDTQYF

size: NA
J: TRBJ1-1
V: TRBV11-2
D: TRBD1
DNA: TGTGCCAGCAGCGTATGGACAGGGAAAAACACTGAAGCTTTCTTT
CDR3: CASSVWTGKNTEAFF

size: NA
J: TRBJ2-3
V: TRBV7-3
D: NA
DNA: TGTGCCAGCAGCCTTAGCGGAGGCACAGATACGCAGTATTTT
CDR3: CASSLSGGTDTQYF

size: NA
J: TRBJ2-6
V: TRBV4-2
D: NA
DNA: TGTGCCAGCAGCCCGACCCCTGGGGCCAACGTCCTGACTTTC
CDR3: CASSPTPGANVLTF

size: NA
J: TRBJ2-2
V: TRBV7-7
D: NA
DNA: TGTGCCAGCAGCTCGGATACGAACACCGGGGAGCTGTTTTTT
CDR3: CASSSDTNTGELFF

size: NA
J: TRBJ2-7
V: TRBV9
D: NA
DNA: TGTGCCAGCAGCGTAGAGAGCCTAGCCAACGAGCAGTACTTC
CDR3: CASSVESLANEQYF

size: NA
J: TRBJ1-5
V: TRBV19
D: TRBD1
DNA: TGTGCCAGTAGTATAGACGGGACAGGGAGCAATCAGCCCCAGCATTTT
CDR3: CASSIDGTGSNQPQHF

size: NA
J: TRBJ2-7
V: TRBV18
D: TRBD2
DNA: TGTGCCAGCTCACCCGGCTCGGGACTAGCGGAGCTATACGAGCAGTACTTC
CDR3: CASSPGSGLAELYEQYF

size: NA
J: TRBJ1-2
V: TRBV19
D: NA
DNA: TGTGCCAGTAGTCCGAGGGGGACAACTTTTAACTATGGCTACACCTTC
CDR3: CASSPRGTTFNYGYTF

size: NA
J: TRBJ2-1
V: TRBV20-1
D: NA
DNA: TGCAGTGCGGAACAAAGCCCGAGGGAGTTCTTC
CDR3: CSAEQSPREFF

size: NA
J: TRBJ1-3
V: TRBV5-1
D: NA
DNA: TGCGCCAGCAGCTTAGCTGACAGTCGCTCTGGAAACACCATATATTTT
CDR3: CASSLADSRSGNTIYF

size: once
J: TRBJ1-1
V: TRBV30
D: NA
DNA: TGTGCCTGGAGTGATTGGGTGGCTGAAGCTTTCTTT
CDR3: CAWSDWVAEAFF

size: NA
J: TRBJ1-1
V: TRBV5-5
D: NA
DNA: TGTGCCAGCAGCACCACCCGTGGGACTGAAGCTTTCTTT
CDR3: CASSTTRGTEAFF

size: NA
J: TRBJ2-4
V: TRBV5-4
D: TRBD1
DNA: TGTGCCAGCAGCTTGCAGGGGGCTGGGAACATTCAGTACTTC
CDR3: CASSLQGAGNIQYF

size: NA
J: TRBJ2-6
V: TRBV5-8
D: NA
DNA: TGTGCCAGCGGGGTTAAGGGTCGGGCCAACGTCCTGACTTTC
CDR3: CASGVKGRANVLTF

size: NA
J: TRBJ2-2
V: TRBV5-1
D: NA
DNA: TGCGCCAGCAGCCCGGACTCCACCGGGGAACTGTTTTTT
CDR3: CASSPDSTGELFF

size: NA
J: TRBJ2-6
V: TRBV5-4
D: TRBD1
DNA: TGTGCCAGCAGCCCCCTAGACAGGGTCTCTGGGGCCAACGTCCTGACTTTC
CDR3: CASSPLDRVSGANVLTF

size: NA
J: TRBJ1-2
V: TRBV28
D: TRBD1
DNA: TGTGCCAGCAGGCCACAGGGGACTCTCTATGGCTACACCTTC
CDR3: CASRPQGTLYGYTF

size: once
J: TRBJ2-3
V: TRBV7-2
D: NA
DNA: TGTGCCAGCAGCACCAACACAGATACGCAGTATTTT
CDR3: CASSTNTDTQYF

size: NA
J: TRBJ2-3
V: TRBV7-2
D: TRBD2
DNA: TGTGCCAGCAGCCCTAGCGGGACAGCCGTCAGGAGCACAGATACGCAGTATTTT
CDR3: CASSPSGTAVRSTDTQYF

size: NA
J: TRBJ1-2
V: TRBV9
D: NA
DNA: TGTGCCAGCAGCCCGGAGCCTACGGAAGGCTACACCTTC
CDR3: CASSPEPTEGYTF

size: NA
J: TRBJ2-7
V: TRBV18
D: NA
DNA: TGTGCCAGCTCACTCGATCAGGCCTACGAGCAGTACTTC
CDR3: CASSLDQAYEQYF

size: once
J: TRBJ2-3
V: TRBV5-1
D: NA
DNA: TGCGCCAGCAGGCAGGACACAGATACGCAGTATTTT
CDR3: CASRQDTDTQYF

size: NA
J: TRBJ1-1
V: TRBV7-2
D: NA
DNA: TGTGCCAGCAGCCGCCTAGGTACAACAGGGATGACTGAAGCTTTCTTT
CDR3: CASSRLGTTGMTEAFF

size: NA
J: TRBJ2-1
V: TRBV20-1
D: NA
DNA: TGCAGTGCTAGGTGGGGCAATGAGCAGTTCTTC
CDR3: CSARWGNEQFF

size: NA
J: TRBJ2-5
V: TRBV7-2
D: NA
DNA: TGTGCCAGCAGCTTAGGGGAACAAGAGACCCAGTACTTC
CDR3: CASSLGEQETQYF